This T cell receptor (beta chain) is drawn from a study of T cell repertoires in cytomegalovirus infection. Study-level background: Matching HLA type, along with CMV infection, was indicated by public TCR beta signatures. Study results and limitations: Pooled public TCR beta family frequency picked out CMV carriers with the relevant HLA. HLA-C-restricted TCR beta clonotypes specific for CMV led the ex vivo response.

About this clonotype itself: The antigen remains undetermined.

CDR1 and CDR2 (germline): LGHDT, YNNKEL (reference sequence). The V and J ends lost 2 bases and 6 bases respectively, with 8 bases between them. The CDR3 length is 13 residues. MiXCR was run by TCRdb on the reads, yielding one entry per CDR3 protein. The sample contains 45,000 to 55,000 distinct CDR3 sequences, 15% to 25% of which appear only once. The clonotype comes from a human donor in good health (CMV status not recorded). Some clones in this sample may be carry-over from other donors' samples. The specimen comprised CD8+ T cells from cultured PBMCs, sampled from culture after CMV antigen stimulation. V gene TRBV3-1 combines with J gene TRBJ2-1; D is ambiguous. DNA for the CDR3: TGTGCCAGCAGCCAATCTAACAGCAATGAGCAGTTCTTC. It codes for CASSQSNSNEQFF.